A selection of T cell receptor beta chains follows, all from one sample in a study of identical twins. One entry per CDR3 protein results from TCRdb running MiXCR on the 5' RACE reads. The profile shows some 570,000 distinct CDR3 sequences, 20% to 25% of them singletons. The sample also formed part of further work on yellow fever vaccine responses in identical twins.

The sequenced sample was CD4+ T cells sorted from blood. These receptor sequences come from a woman aged 18-29 years in good health. CDR3s include the opening cysteine and the closing phenylalanine or tryptophan. D genes are given only for firm matches. Clone sizes are given selectively: once, few, many, or a class where the clone is expanded.

TRBV9	TRBJ2-3	few	-	CASSVSPDTQYF	TGTGCCAGCAGCGTGAGTCCAGATACGCAGTATTTT
TRBV7-2	TRBJ2-2	-	-	CASSLMTIETGELFF	TGTGCCAGCAGCTTAATGACTATTGAAACCGGGGAGCTGTTTTTT
TRBV11-2	TRBJ1-2	few	-	CASRSGGQANYGYTF	TGTGCCAGCAGATCTGGGGGACAAGCTAACTATGGCTACACCTTC
TRBV12-3/TRBV12-4	TRBJ2-1	few	TRBD2	CASSLPGLASYNEQFF	TGTGCCAGCAGTCTCCCGGGACTAGCATCCTACAATGAGCAGTTCTTC
TRBV29-1	TRBJ2-4	-	TRBD1	CSVFDRGVKNIQYF	TGCAGCGTTTTCGACAGGGGGGTCAAAAACATTCAGTACTTC
TRBV27	TRBJ2-1	-	-	CVSQGASMPRSYNEQFF	TGTGTCAGCCAAGGCGCATCGATGCCCCGAAGCTACAATGAGCAGTTCTTC
TRBV15	TRBJ2-4	few	-	CATSELTVAKNIQYF	TGTGCCACCAGCGAACTGACAGTAGCCAAAAACATTCAGTACTTC
TRBV2	TRBJ2-3	few	TRBD2	CASSELAGGFSTDTQYF	TGTGCCAGCAGTGAGCTAGCGGGGGGTTTCAGCACAGATACGCAGTATTTT
TRBV15	TRBJ1-2	-	TRBD1	CATRSDRVDGYTF	TGTGCCACCAGAAGCGACAGGGTGGACGGCTACACCTTC
TRBV10-3	TRBJ1-6	once	TRBD1	CATHDRDSPLHF	TGTGCCACCCACGACAGGGACTCACCCCTCCACTTT
TRBV2	TRBJ2-7	few	-	CASSEASSSYEQYF	TGTGCCAGCAGTGAAGCCAGTAGCTCCTACGAGCAGTACTTC
TRBV7-8	TRBJ1-1	few	TRBD1	CASSGTTGANTEAFF	TGTGCCAGCAGCGGAACGACAGGGGCGAACACTGAAGCTTTCTTT
TRBV29-1	TRBJ2-2	few	-	CSAGTSMNTGELFF	TGCAGCGCCGGGACATCAATGAACACCGGGGAGCTGTTTTTT
TRBV12-3/TRBV12-4	TRBJ1-5	many	TRBD1	CASSRQGAINQPQHF	TGTGCCAGCAGTAGACAGGGGGCTATCAATCAGCCCCAGCATTTT
TRBV6-2/TRBV6-3	TRBJ2-3	-	TRBD2	CASSHPTSGGGYTDTQYF	TGTGCCAGCAGCCACCCTACTAGCGGGGGGGGCTACACAGATACGCAGTATTTT
TRBV3-1	TRBJ2-2	few	-	CASSPQPGDLTGELFF	TGTGCCAGCAGCCCTCAACCGGGAGACCTCACCGGGGAGCTGTTTTTT
TRBV24-1	TRBJ2-3	-	-	CATSDPRSTDTQYF	TGTGCCACCAGTGATCCCCGGAGCACAGATACGCAGTATTTT
TRBV12-3/TRBV12-4	TRBJ1-6	-	-	CASSLRAPASYNSPLHF	TGTGCCAGCAGCCTTCGGGCACCAGCCTCCTATAATTCACCCCTCCACTTT
TRBV6-5	TRBJ2-3	few	TRBD2	CASSYGTSGGALDTQYF	TGTGCCAGCAGTTACGGAACTAGCGGGGGGGCTTTAGATACGCAGTATTTT
TRBV5-1	TRBJ2-2	-	TRBD2	CASKREYTGELFF	TGCGCCAGCAAGCGGGAGTACACCGGGGAGCTGTTTTTT
TRBV12-3/TRBV12-4	TRBJ1-2	-	-	CASSLHGVYDGYTF	TGTGCCAGCAGTTTACATGGGGTTTACGATGGCTACACCTTC
TRBV7-8	TRBJ2-5	few	-	CASSLELAPPETQYF	TGTGCCAGCAGCTTAGAACTAGCACCTCCGGAGACCCAGTACTTC
TRBV25-1	TRBJ1-2	-	-	CASSDLDSSNYGYTF	TGTGCCAGCAGTGATCTGGACAGTTCGAACTATGGCTACACCTTC
TRBV7-3	TRBJ2-5	-	-	CASSLTASRWETQYF	TGTGCCAGCAGCTTAACTGCGTCTAGGTGGGAGACCCAGTACTTC
TRBV19	TRBJ2-5	-	TRBD1	CASSWTGKETQYF	TGTGCCAGTAGCTGGACAGGGAAAGAGACCCAGTACTTC
TRBV5-1	TRBJ2-1	-	TRBD2	CASSLERASGRSYNEQFF	TGCGCCAGCAGCTTGGAGCGGGCTAGCGGGAGGTCATACAATGAGCAGTTCTTC
TRBV11-2	TRBJ2-3	many	TRBD2	CASSLQLAGTDTQYF	TGTGCCAGCAGCTTACAACTAGCGGGCACAGATACGCAGTATTTT
TRBV19	TRBJ2-7	-	TRBD1	CASSSTGATYEQYF	TGTGCCAGTAGCTCGACAGGGGCTACCTACGAGCAGTACTTC
TRBV28	TRBJ2-2	-	-	CASAGGGPPSVF	TGTGCCAGTGCTGGAGGGGGCCCCCCTTCGGTATTT
TRBV20-1	TRBJ2-1	few	-	CSASINEQFF	TGCAGTGCTAGTATTAATGAGCAGTTCTTC
TRBV6-1	TRBJ2-3	-	-	CASFSDRNTDTQYF	TGTGCCAGCTTCTCGGACAGAAACACAGATACGCAGTATTTT
TRBV29-1	TRBJ2-1	-	-	CSVEDQVTDNEQFF	TGCAGCGTTGAAGATCAAGTGACAGACAATGAGCAGTTCTTC
TRBV29-1	TRBJ2-1	few	TRBD1	CSVGRDRRNEQFF	TGCAGCGTCGGCCGGGACAGAAGGAATGAGCAGTTCTTC
TRBV10-2	TRBJ2-1	-	TRBD2	CASSEGLAGGSYNEQFF	TGCGCCAGCAGTGAGGGACTAGCGGGGGGGAGCTACAATGAGCAGTTCTTC
TRBV3-1	TRBJ2-1	few	-	CASTPSVRGEQFF	TGTGCCAGCACCCCCTCCGTCCGCGGTGAGCAGTTCTTC